The 14 T cell receptor beta chains below were found in one sample sequenced in a study of T cells in women clearing cervical HPV infection (dated by TCRdb to 2016 to 2019). The library was obtained by the immunoSEQ multiplex PCR assay. TCRdb re-hosts the immuneACCESS table, in-frame sequences only. Its copies lack some clones; in the studies checked, an unresolved V gene accounts for under half of them, and the cause for the rest is not known. This sample's records show approximately 33,000 clones. The leading ten clones occupy about 8.1% of the sample. Input material: blood buffy coat. The receptors were sampled from a woman aged 18-70 years with a cervical HPV16 infection that either progressed to CIN3+ or cleared (not recorded which).

As concerns this clone: Read coverage stops 3 residues before the CDR3 terminus; the germline J gene supplies the remainder. The chain links TRBV18 to TRBJ2-3; 8 nucleotides match TRBD1. This CDR3 spans 15 amino acids. V lost 2 bases and J lost 5; bases outside the gene matches: 6. Germline V gene sequence: CDR1 KGHSH, CDR2 LQKENI. The CDR3 spells CASSPAGGALDTQYF. The sequenced part of the CDR3 DNA is TGTGCCAGCTCACCAGCAGGGGGCGCTTTAGATACG.

As concerns this clone: The read gets to within 3 residues of the CDR3 end, and the germline J gene fills in the rest. The V gene is TRBV7-3, the J gene TRBJ1-1; D is undetermined. CDR1 SGHTA and CDR2 FQGTGA come from the germline V gene. The CDR3 is 13 residues long. V was pared by 5 bases and J by 3 bases, with 10 bases between. CDR3 sequence: CASSPLPDTEAFF. CDR3 DNA, as far as it was read: TGTGCCAGCAGCCCCCTCCCGGACACTGAA.

With regard to this clone: From the germline J gene comes the end of the CDR3, since the read stops 3 residues before it. V is TRBV19 and J is TRBJ1-6; 8 bases are shared with TRBD1. The CDR3 runs to 16 residues. Germline lookup yields CDR1 LNHDA and CDR2 SQIVND (reference sequence). The trim removed 7 bases at V and 7 bases at J, leaving 12 bases unmatched. CDR3 bases read: TGTGCCAGTACCAAGGACAGGGTCGGACAAAATTCACCC. It codes for CASTKDRVGQNSP. The whole CDR3 protein reads CASTKDRVGQNSPLHF.

About this clone itself: The read is 3 residues too short to cover the CDR3 end, so that end is filled in from the germline J gene. The chain uses TRBV7-2 and TRBJ1-2, with 8 positions matching TRBD1. The CDR3 runs to 15 residues. Germline V lookup: CDR1 SGHTA, CDR2 FQGNSA. The sequenced part of the CDR3 DNA is TGTGCCAGCAGCTTAGTTAGGGACAGGCCGTACGAC. Residues: CASSLVRDRPYD. The entire CDR3 protein is CASSLVRDRPYDYTF.

Turning to this clone: The read ends 3 residues shy of where the CDR3 ends; the end is completed using the germline J gene. The rearrangement joins TRBV19 to TRBJ2-1; D gene uncertain. With 2 bases removed from V and 5 bases from J, the gap between germline ends came to 7 bases. CDR3 length: 13 residues. The germline gives CDR1 LNHDA, CDR2 SQIVND (reference sequence). CDR3 loop: CASSIPRDNEQFF. The sequenced CDR3 bases are TGTGCCAGTAGTATACCTCGGGACAATGAG.

A note on this clone: The read falls 3 residues short of the CDR3 end, and the missing part is taken from the germline J gene. This chain joins TRBV18 and TRBJ2-3, with 10 bases fitting TRBD1. There are 20 residues in the CDR3. Germline V gene data show CDR1 as KGHSH and CDR2 as LQKENI. The CDR3 DNA, read in part, is TGTGCCAGCTCACCACCGAGACAGGGGGCTAAATGGGGTCCTAATCAGCCG. Translation gives CASSPPRQGAKWGPNQP. The whole CDR3 protein reads CASSPPRQGAKWGPNQPQYF.

For this clone: The DNA ends 3 residues before the CDR3 does, and the rest of the CDR3 is filled in from the germline J gene. This chain uses TRBV20-1 with TRBJ2-3; 9 bases line up with TRBD2. Germline V gene data show CDR1 as DFQATT and CDR2 as SNEGSKA (reference sequence). J lost 0 bases, V lost 6 bases, and 4 bases had no gene match. This CDR3 is 14 amino acids long. The CDR3 protein is CSANLAGSTDTQYF. The CDR3 bases that were read are TGCAGTGCGAACCTAGCGGGAAGCACAGATACG.

As for this clone: The read comes to an end 3 residues before the CDR3 does, leaving the germline J gene to fill in the end. V gene TRBV20-1 combines with J gene TRBJ2-2; 10 positions match TRBD2. V was clipped by 4 bases and J by 5 bases; unmatched bases: 7. The CDR3 spans 15 residues. CDR1 is DFQATT, CDR2 SNEGSKA, per germline (reference sequence). The sequenced CDR3 bases are TGCAGTGCTAAAAAAGCGGGGGGGCTGACCGGGGAG. Its translation: CSAKKAGGLTGE. The complete CDR3 sequence is CSAKKAGGLTGELFF.

A remark on this clone: The read ends 3 residues shy of where the CDR3 ends; the end is completed using the germline J gene. The chain employs TRBV18 and TRBJ2-3; no reliable D call. CDR3 size: 16 residues. The germline V and J ends were trimmed by 2 bases and 6 bases, with 18 bases remaining between them. Germline CDR1 is KGHSH and CDR2 is LQKENI. The CDR3 bases that were read are TGTGCCAGCTCACCATTGTTGTCCACCGCTGGCGATACG. Translating it yields CASSPLLSTAGDT. The full CDR3 reads CASSPLLSTAGDTQYF.

A note on this clone: With the read ending 3 residues before the CDR3 end, the germline J gene is used to fill in that end. This chain links TRBV20-1 with TRBJ2-3; 11 bases match TRBD2. Germline V gene lookup returns CDR1 DFQATT and CDR2 SNEGSKA (reference sequence). This CDR3 has 15 residues. With V trimmed by 6 bases and J by 2 bases, 7 bases remained unmatched. CDR3: CSAHPSGRITDTQYF. The sequenced part of the CDR3 DNA is TGCAGTGCGCACCCTAGCGGGAGGATCACAGATACG.

On this clone itself: The DNA ends 3 residues before the CDR3 does, and the rest of the CDR3 is filled in from the germline J gene. The rearrangement links TRBV20-1 to TRBJ1-5; 8 bases fit TRBD1. CDR1 is DFQATT and CDR2 is SNEGSKA in the germline V gene (reference sequence). This CDR3 contains 16 residues. V dropped 4 bases and J dropped 8; count of bases not matched to a gene: 16. The CDR3 sequence is CSAKPPDRVFLEPQHF. The part of the CDR3 DNA that was read is TGCAGTGCTAAGCCCCCGGACAGGGTATTTTTGGAGCCC.

Remarks on this clone: Read data end 3 residues before the CDR3 end; the end is taken from the germline J gene. The chain joins TRBV6-1 to TRBJ1-2, with D perhaps matching TRBD1 (5 bases). V lost 2 bases and J 7 bases, leaving 14 bases between the germline ends. Germline V CDR1 and CDR2: MNHNS, SASEGT. The length of the CDR3 is 14 residues. The CDR3 protein is CASSEPGLQGGYTF. CDR3 DNA (partial): TGTGCCAGCAGTGAACCAGGGCTCCAGGGTGGC.

About this clone itself: The DNA ends 3 residues before the CDR3 does, and the rest of the CDR3 is filled in from the germline J gene. This sequence joins TRBV19 and TRBJ2-1; the D is unclear. The CDR3 consists of 15 residues. CDR1 is LNHDA, CDR2 SQIVND, per germline (reference sequence). With 3 bases removed from V and 2 bases from J, the gap between germline ends came to 11 bases. The covered CDR3 bases are TGTGCCAGTAGTATTTCCGTGGGCGCCTACAATGAG. Residues: CASSISVGAYNE. The full CDR3 sequence reads CASSISVGAYNEQFF.

About this clone: The CDR3 is cut off 3 residues early in the read; its end comes from the germline J gene. The rearrangement uses TRBV5-1 and TRBJ2-1; TRBD2 matches at 12 bases. CDR3 size: 15 residues. Trimming cost V 2 bases and J 5 bases; bases outside gene matches: 2. Germline lookup yields CDR1 SGHRS and CDR2 YFSETQ. The CDR3 spells CASSFLAGGNNEQFF. The CDR3 bases that were read are TGCGCCAGCAGCTTTCTAGCGGGAGGGAACAATGAG.